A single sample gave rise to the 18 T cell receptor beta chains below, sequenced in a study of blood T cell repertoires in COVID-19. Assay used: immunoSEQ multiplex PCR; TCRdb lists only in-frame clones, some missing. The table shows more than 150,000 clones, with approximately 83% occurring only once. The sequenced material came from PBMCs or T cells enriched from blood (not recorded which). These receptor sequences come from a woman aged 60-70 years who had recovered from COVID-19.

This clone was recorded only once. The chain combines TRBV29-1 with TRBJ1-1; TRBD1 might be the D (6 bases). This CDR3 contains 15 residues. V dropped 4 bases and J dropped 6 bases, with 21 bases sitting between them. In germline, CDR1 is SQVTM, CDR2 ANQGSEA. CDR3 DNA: TGCAGCGTTGGACAGGACCCATTGAAAGTGTCTGAAGCTTTCTTT. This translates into CSVGQDPLKVSEAFF.

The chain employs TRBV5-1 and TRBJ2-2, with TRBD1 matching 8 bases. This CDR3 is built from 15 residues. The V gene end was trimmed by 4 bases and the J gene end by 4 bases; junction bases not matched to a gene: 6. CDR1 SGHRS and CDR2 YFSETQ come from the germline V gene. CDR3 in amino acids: CASSLDRASTGELFF. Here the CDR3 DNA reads TGCGCCAGCAGCCTGGACAGGGCTTCCACCGGGGAGCTGTTTTTT. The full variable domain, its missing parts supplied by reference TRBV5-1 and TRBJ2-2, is KAGVTQTPRYLIKTRGQQVTLSCSPISGHRSVSWYQQTPGQGLQFLFEYFSETQRNKGNFPGRFSGRQFSNSRSEMNVSTLELGDSALYLCASSLDRASTGELFFGEGSRLTVL.

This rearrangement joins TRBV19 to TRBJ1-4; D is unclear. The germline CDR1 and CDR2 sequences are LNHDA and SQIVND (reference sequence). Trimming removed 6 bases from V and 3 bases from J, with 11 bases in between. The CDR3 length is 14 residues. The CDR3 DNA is TGTGCCAGTAGGCCTAGAGGTGCTAATGAAAAACTGTTTTTT. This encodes CASRPRGANEKLFF.

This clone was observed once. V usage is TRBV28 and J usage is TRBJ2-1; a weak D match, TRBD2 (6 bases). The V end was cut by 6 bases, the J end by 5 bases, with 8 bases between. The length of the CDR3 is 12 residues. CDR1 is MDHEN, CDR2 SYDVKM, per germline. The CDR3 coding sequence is TGTGCCAGCAGCGGGAGTCACAATGAGCAGTTCTTC. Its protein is CASSGSHNEQFF.

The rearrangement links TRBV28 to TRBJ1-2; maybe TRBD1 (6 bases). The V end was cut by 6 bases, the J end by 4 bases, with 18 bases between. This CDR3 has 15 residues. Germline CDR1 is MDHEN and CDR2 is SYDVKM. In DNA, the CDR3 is TGTGCCAGCAGGCCGACAGGCTATAAGACCTATGGCTACACCTTC. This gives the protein CASRPTGYKTYGYTF.

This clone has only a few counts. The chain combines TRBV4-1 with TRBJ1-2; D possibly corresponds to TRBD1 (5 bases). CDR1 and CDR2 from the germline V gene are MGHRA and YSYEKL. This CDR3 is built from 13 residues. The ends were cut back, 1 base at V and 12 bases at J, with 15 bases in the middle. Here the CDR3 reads CASSQATGEAHTF. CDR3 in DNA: TGCGCCAGCAGCCAAGCCACAGGTGAGGCTCACACCTTC.

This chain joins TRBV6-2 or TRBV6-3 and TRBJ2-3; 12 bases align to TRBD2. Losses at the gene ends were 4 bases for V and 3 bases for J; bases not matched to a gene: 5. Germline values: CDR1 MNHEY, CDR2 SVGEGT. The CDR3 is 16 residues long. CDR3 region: CASSSRLAGETDTQYF. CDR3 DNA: TGTGCCAGCAGTTCCCGACTAGCGGGAGAAACAGATACGCAGTATTTT.

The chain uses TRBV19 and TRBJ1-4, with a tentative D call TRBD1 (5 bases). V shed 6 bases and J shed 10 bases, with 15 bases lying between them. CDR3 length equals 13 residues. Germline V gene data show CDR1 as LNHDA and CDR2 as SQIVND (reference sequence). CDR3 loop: CASSRRQLAKLFF. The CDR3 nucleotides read TGTGCCAGTAGCAGGCGACAGCTGGCAAAACTGTTTTTT.

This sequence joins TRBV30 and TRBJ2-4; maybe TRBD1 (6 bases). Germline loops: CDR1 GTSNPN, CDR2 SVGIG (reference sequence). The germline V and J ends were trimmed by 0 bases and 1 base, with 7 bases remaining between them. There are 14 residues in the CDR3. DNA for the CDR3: TGTGCCTGGAGTGTTAGGGGGGCCAAAAACATTCAGTACTTC. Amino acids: CAWSVRGAKNIQYF.

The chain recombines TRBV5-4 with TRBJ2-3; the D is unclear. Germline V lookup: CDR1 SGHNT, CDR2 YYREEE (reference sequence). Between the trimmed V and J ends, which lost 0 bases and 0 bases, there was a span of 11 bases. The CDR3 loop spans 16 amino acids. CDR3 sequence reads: CASSLGGKTSTDTQYF. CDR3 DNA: TGTGCCAGCAGCTTGGGAGGCAAGACTAGCACAGATACGCAGTATTTT.

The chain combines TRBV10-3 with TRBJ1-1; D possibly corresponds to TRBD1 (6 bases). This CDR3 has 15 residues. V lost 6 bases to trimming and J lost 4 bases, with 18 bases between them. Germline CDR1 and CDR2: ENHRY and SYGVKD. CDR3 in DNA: TGTGCCATCAGAGGCCAGATACAGGGATTCACTGAAGCTTTCTTT. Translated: CAIRGQIQGFTEAFF.

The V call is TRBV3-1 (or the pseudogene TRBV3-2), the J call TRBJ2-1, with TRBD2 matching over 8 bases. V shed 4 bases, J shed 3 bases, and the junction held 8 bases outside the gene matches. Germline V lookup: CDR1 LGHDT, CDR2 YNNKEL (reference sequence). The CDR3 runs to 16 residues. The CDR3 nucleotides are TGTGCCAGCAGCCCCCGGACTAGCAGAAACTACAATGAGCAGTTCTTC. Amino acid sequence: CASSPRTSRNYNEQFF.

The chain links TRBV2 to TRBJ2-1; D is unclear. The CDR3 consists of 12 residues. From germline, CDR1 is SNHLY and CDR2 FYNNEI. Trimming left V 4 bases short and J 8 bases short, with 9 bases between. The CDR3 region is CASSVGFDEQFF. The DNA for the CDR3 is TGTGCCAGCAGTGTCGGTTTCGATGAGCAGTTCTTC.

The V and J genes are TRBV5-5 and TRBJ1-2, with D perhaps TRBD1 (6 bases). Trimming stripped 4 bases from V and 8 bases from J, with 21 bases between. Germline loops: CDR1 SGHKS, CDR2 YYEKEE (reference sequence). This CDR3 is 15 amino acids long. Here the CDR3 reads CASSPSRGGRGGYTF. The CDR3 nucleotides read TGTGCCAGCAGCCCTTCCCGGGGGGGCCGGGGGGGCTACACCTTC.

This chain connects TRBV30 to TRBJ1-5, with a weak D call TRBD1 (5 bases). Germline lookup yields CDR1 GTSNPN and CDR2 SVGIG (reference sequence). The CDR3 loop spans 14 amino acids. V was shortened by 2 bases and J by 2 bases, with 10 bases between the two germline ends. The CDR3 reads CAWSKGNGNQPQHF. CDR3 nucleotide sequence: TGTGCCTGGAGTAAGGGGAACGGCAATCAGCCCCAGCATTTT.

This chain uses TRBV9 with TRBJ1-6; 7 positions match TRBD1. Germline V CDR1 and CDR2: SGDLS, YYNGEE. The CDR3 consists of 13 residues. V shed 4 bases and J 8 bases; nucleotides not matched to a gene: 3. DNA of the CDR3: TGTGCCAGCAGCAGGCAGGGGGATTCACCCCTCCACTTT. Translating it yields CASSRQGDSPLHF. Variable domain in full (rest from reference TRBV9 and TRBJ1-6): DSGVTQTPKHLITATGQRVTLRCSPRSGDLSVYWYQQSLDQGLQFLIQYYNGEERAKGNILERFSAQQFPDLHSELNLSSLELGDSALYFCASSRQGDSPLHFGNGTRLTVT.

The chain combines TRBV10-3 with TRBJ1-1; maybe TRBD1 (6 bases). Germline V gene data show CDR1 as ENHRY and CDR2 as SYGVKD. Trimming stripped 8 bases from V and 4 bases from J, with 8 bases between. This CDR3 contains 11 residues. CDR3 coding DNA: TGTGCCATCCTCAGGGGCACTGAAGCTTTCTTT. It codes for CAILRGTEAFF.

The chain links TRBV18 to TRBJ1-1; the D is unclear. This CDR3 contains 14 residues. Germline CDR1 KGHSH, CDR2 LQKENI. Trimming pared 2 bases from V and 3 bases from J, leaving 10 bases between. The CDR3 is CASSPDSGYTEAFF. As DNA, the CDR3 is TGTGCCAGCTCACCAGACTCGGGTTACACTGAAGCTTTCTTT.